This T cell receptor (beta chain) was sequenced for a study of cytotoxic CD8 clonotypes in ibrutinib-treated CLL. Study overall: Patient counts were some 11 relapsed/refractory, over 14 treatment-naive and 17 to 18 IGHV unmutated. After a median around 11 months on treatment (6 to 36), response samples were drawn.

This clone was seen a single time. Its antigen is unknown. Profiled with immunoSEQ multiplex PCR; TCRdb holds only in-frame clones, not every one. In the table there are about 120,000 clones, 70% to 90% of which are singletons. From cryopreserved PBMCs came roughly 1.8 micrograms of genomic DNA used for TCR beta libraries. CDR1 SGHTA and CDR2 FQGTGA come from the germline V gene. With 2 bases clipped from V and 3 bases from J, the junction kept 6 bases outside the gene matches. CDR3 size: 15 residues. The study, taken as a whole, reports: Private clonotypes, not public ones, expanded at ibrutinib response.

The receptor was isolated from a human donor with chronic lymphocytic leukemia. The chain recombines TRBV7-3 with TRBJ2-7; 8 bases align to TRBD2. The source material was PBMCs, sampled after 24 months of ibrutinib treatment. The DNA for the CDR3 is TGTGCCAGCAGCTTAGGCGGGGGGAAAAACTACGAGCAGTACTTC. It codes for CASSLGGGKNYEQYF.